The clone carrying this TCR beta chain has a handful of counts. Germline V CDR1 and CDR2: LNHDA, SQIVND (reference sequence). This CDR3 contains 13 residues. V lost 3 bases to trimming and J lost 7 bases, with 12 bases between them. This entry comes from a study of blood T cell repertoires in COVID-19. Some clones are missing from TCRdb's copy, which holds only in-frame ones; the method was immunoSEQ multiplex PCR. Of around 80,000 clones listed, around 80% are singletons. The source is a man aged 50-59 years with COVID-19, enrolled during active disease. The sequenced sample was peripheral blood. The chain is built from TRBV19 and TRBJ1-2, with D possibly TRBD1 on 5 matching bases. CDR3 region: CASSMGGVGGYTF. Written as DNA, the CDR3 is TGTGCCAGTAGTATGGGGGGAGTCGGTGGCTACACCTTC.